Presented here are 2 T cell receptor beta chains from one specimen sequenced in a study of monozygotic twins with cystic fibrosis (TCRdb year 2021). The method was the immunoSEQ multiplex PCR assay. This immuneACCESS table, as held by TCRdb, lists in-frame sequences with V and J called but not all clones. Of the missing ones, under half trace to an unresolved V gene in checked studies; the others have no known cause. Counted in this sample were around 8,800 clones; 91% of them appeared once. Roughly 5.4% of the sample rests with the top ten. Input material: blood. Source of these receptors: a boy aged 2 to 10 with cystic fibrosis.

This chain links TRBV5-1 with TRBJ2-7; no clear D gene. The CDR3 sequence is 12 residues long. CDR1 is SGHRS and CDR2 is YFSETQ in the germline V gene. Between the trimmed V and J ends, which lost 4 bases and 3 bases, there was a span of 8 bases. The CDR3 region has the DNA TGCGCCAGCAGCGCATCAGGCTACGAGCAGTACTTC. This sequence encodes CASSASGYEQYF.

This clone was counted a single time. This rearrangement joins TRBV6-1 to TRBJ2-5; possibly TRBD1 for D (6 bases). This CDR3 comprises 18 residues. V dropped 0 bases and J dropped 5 bases, with 22 bases sitting between them. CDR1 and CDR2 (germline): MNHNS, SASEGT. The CDR3 sequence is CASSEALYGQIRPETQYF. The CDR3 nucleotides are TGTGCCAGCAGTGAAGCCCTGTATGGACAGATCAGGCCTGAGACCCAGTACTTC.